Below, 27 T cell receptor beta chains from the same sample are listed, as sequenced in a study of glioma-infiltrating T cells. Using RNA template, CDR3s of TCR alpha and beta were amplified with iRepertoire arm-PCR. TCRdb recomputed calls from the multiplex PCR reads with MiXCR, one row per CDR3 protein. There are approximately 190,000 distinct CDR3 sequences in the sample; around 30% occur only once, and 20% to 25% lies in the top ten. Source material: glioma tissue, nonneoplastic brain tissue, or PBMCs (not recorded which). The receptors were gathered from a human donor with low-grade glioma or glioblastoma, undergoing nonglioma brain surgery, or in good health (not recorded which).

This clonotype was observed many times. This chain uses TRBV15 with TRBJ1-1; 8 bases align to TRBD1. J lost 1 base, V lost 3 bases, and 13 bases had no gene match. CDR1 and CDR2 from the germline V gene are LNHNV and YYDKDF (reference sequence). The CDR3 is 18 amino acids. The CDR3 nucleotides read TGTGCCACCAGCAGTCCCGGACAGACAGGGGTGGCGAACACTGAAGCTTTCTTT. Protein product: CATSSPGQTGVANTEAFF.

In its sample, this clonotype was seen many times. The chain recombines TRBV6-1 with TRBJ2-3; D gene uncertain. V was trimmed by 4 bases and J by 3 bases, leaving 11 bases between them. Germline-derived CDR1 and CDR2 are MNHNS and SASEGT. The CDR3 contains 14 residues. The CDR3 DNA follows: TGTGCCAGCAGTGTAAGGTCGACTACAGATACGCAGTATTTT. Its translation: CASSVRSTTDTQYF.

To note about this clonotype: Mismatch with germline at one junction end may stem from a read error. J is TRBJ1-1 and V is TRBV6-1; 8 positions match TRBD1. Germline CDR1 and CDR2: MNHNS and SASEGT. The CDR3 runs 13 residues. The CDR3 is CASVRGQINEDLF. As DNA, the CDR3 is TGTGCCAGCGTCAGGGGGCAAATAAATGAAGATTTATTT.

Ten or more counts support this clonotype. The rearrangement links TRBV28 to TRBJ2-3, with 7 nucleotides matching TRBD1. The V gene end was trimmed by 6 bases and the J gene end by 2 bases; junction bases not matched to a gene: 11. CDR3 length: 16 amino acids. CDR1 MDHEN and CDR2 SYDVKM come from the germline V gene. In nucleotides, the CDR3 is TGTGCCAGCAGCAAGCGATTACAGGGGAACACAGATACGCAGTATTTT. It encodes CASSKRLQGNTDTQYF.

Ten or more counts support this clonotype. The rearrangement uses TRBV19 and TRBJ1-3; D remains unclear. This CDR3 has 16 amino acids. V lost 7 bases and J 3 bases, leaving 19 bases between the germline ends. Germline V gene lookup returns CDR1 LNHDA and CDR2 SQIVND (reference sequence). DNA for the CDR3: TGTGCCAGTAACTACCGCTTCGGCGGACTTGGAAACACCATATATTTT. As protein: CASNYRFGGLGNTIYF. Full variable domain (missing parts from reference TRBV19 and TRBJ1-3): DGGITQSPKYLFRKEGQNVTLSCEQNLNHDAMYWYRQDPGQGLRLIYYSQIVNDFQKGDIAEGYSVSREKKESFPLTVTSAQKNPTAFYLCASNYRFGGLGNTIYFGEGSWLTVV.

This clonotype showed up many times. V and J are TRBV18 and TRBJ2-5; 8 nucleotides line up with TRBD1. With V trimmed by 3 bases and J by 7 bases, 7 bases remained unmatched. Germline V gene data show CDR1 as KGHSH and CDR2 as LQKENI. CDR3 size: 14 residues. The CDR3 DNA reads as TGTGCCAGCTCACCGGACAGGGCGCCCGGGACCCAGTACTTC. Translating it yields CASSPDRAPGTQYF.

CDR3 nucleotides: TGTGCCAGCAGTTCCGCCGGGACAGGGACTTCGACGCAGTTCTTC. It translates to CASSSAGTGTSTQFF. This chain joins TRBV6-2 or TRBV6-3 and TRBJ2-1, with 9 bases aligning to TRBD1. Germline CDR1 reads MNHEY; CDR2 reads SVGEGT. V shed 4 bases and J 12 bases; nucleotides not matched to a gene: 13. CDR3 length: 15 amino acids.

This clonotype came up many times. This chain links TRBV15 with TRBJ1-3; D uncertain. The V and J ends lost 0 bases and 0 bases respectively, with 6 bases between them. CDR3 length: 15 amino acids. CDR1 LNHNV and CDR2 YYDKDF come from the germline V gene (reference sequence). In nucleotides, the CDR3 is TGTGCCACCAGCAGAGAGGCAAACTCTGGAAACACCATATATTTT. Translation: CATSREANSGNTIYF.

This clonotype was observed a handful of times. V usage is TRBV29-1 and J usage is TRBJ2-6, with D perhaps given as TRBD1 or TRBD2 (5 bases each). The ends were cut back, 6 bases at V and 1 base at J, with 16 bases in the middle. This CDR3 has 16 amino acids. CDR1 SQVTM and CDR2 ANQGSEA come from the germline V gene. The CDR3 region is CSVLGGGGSGANVLTF. For the CDR3, the DNA is TGCAGCGTACTAGGCGGTGGGGGATCTGGGGCCAACGTCCTGACTTTC.

This clonotype was seen repeatedly, ten times or more. The chain employs TRBV20-1 and TRBJ2-5, with TRBD2 identical over 11 bases. The trim removed 6 bases at V and 3 bases at J, leaving 3 bases unmatched. CDR3 length: 13 amino acids. Germline values: CDR1 DFQATT, CDR2 SNEGSKA (reference sequence). The CDR3 region is CSARLAGKETQYF. CDR3 sequence (DNA): TGCAGTGCCAGACTAGCGGGAAAAGAGACCCAGTACTTC.

This clonotype showed up many times. The gene calls are TRBV20-1 and TRBJ2-6; D assignment may be TRBD1 or TRBD2 (5 bases each). The germline gives CDR1 DFQATT, CDR2 SNEGSKA (reference sequence). There are 14 residues in the CDR3. Trimming shortened V by 0 bases and J by 2 bases, and 5 bases separated the two germline ends. The CDR3 bases are TGCAGTGCTAGAGAGGGGGCTGGGGCCAACGTCCTGACTTTC. Amino acid sequence: CSAREGAGANVLTF.

This clonotype was seen a handful of times. The genes are TRBV18 and TRBJ2-3; 10 bases fit TRBD1. The CDR3 consists of 16 residues. The J segment lost 3 bases and the V segment lost 2 bases, leaving 5 bases of the junction unmatched. Germline lookup yields CDR1 KGHSH and CDR2 LQKENI. Here the CDR3 reads CASSPEDRGGTDTQYF. DNA of the CDR3: TGTGCCAGCTCACCAGAGGACAGGGGGGGAACAGATACGCAGTATTTT. The full variable domain, in which reference TRBV18 and TRBJ2-3 provide the parts outside the CDR3, is NAGVMQNPRHLVRRRGQEARLRCSPMKGHSHVYWYRQLPEEGLKFMVYLQKENIIDESGMPKERFSAEFPKEGPSILRIQQVVRGDSAAYFCASSPEDRGGTDTQYFGPGTRLTVL.

A note on this clonotype: A clone one base away is much larger, so this may be a read error. V gene TRBV18 combines with J gene TRBJ2-2; D possibly corresponds to TRBD2 (5 bases). Per germline, CDR1 KGHSH and CDR2 LQKENI. The CDR3 runs 15 residues. DNA of the CDR3: TGTGCCAGCTCACCACTAACGGGGAACACCTGGGAGCTGTTTTTT. This gives the protein CASSPLTGNTWELFF.

The V and J genes are TRBV11-3 and TRBJ2-1; 10 nucleotides line up with TRBD2. The DNA matches TRBJ2-7 better at its end, which makes the J call doubtful. CDR1 is SGHNT, CDR2 YENEEA, per germline. There are 15 residues in the CDR3. The CDR3 region is CASSRASGSQGEQYF. CDR3 bases: TGTGCCAGCAGCCGAGCTAGCGGGAGTCAAGGCGAGCAGTACTTC.

There are a few counts of this clonotype. The gene calls are TRBV12-3 or TRBV12-4 and TRBJ2-1, with D possibly being TRBD2 (5 bases). This CDR3 spans 14 amino acids. Trimming cost V 7 bases and J 0 bases, with 10 bases left between them. The CDR3 coding sequence is TGTGCCAGCACCCAAGGGAGCTCCTACAATGAGCAGTTCTTC. It is translated as CASTQGSSYNEQFF.

Comments on this clonotype: A single base separates this from a much larger clone, so it may be a read error. J is TRBJ1-6 and V is TRBV27; no reliable D call. V lost 6 bases, J lost 12 bases, and 27 bases lay in between. The CDR3 consists of 17 residues. Germline CDR1 MNHEY, CDR2 SMNVEV (reference sequence). Written as DNA, the CDR3 is TGTGCCAGCAGCTTTCCTCCTCCCGGGCCCAAAGCTGGACCCCTCCACTTT. Translating gives CASSFPPPGPKAGPLHF.

This clonotype has a count of ten or more. The rearrangement joins TRBV6-6 to TRBJ1-6; no clear D. The V end lost 2 bases, the J end lost 7 bases, and 9 bases lay between the germline ends. The CDR3 is 14 residues long. Germline CDR1 and CDR2: MNHNY and SVGAGI (reference sequence). CDR3 region: CASSYPRTNSPLHF. The DNA for the CDR3 is TGTGCCAGCAGTTACCCAAGGACGAATTCACCCCTCCACTTT.

There are many counts of this clonotype. The chain employs TRBV6-2 or TRBV6-3 and TRBJ2-1; D uncertain. CDR3 size: 18 residues. The germline CDR1 and CDR2 sequences are MNHEY and SVGEGT. Trimming cost V 2 bases and J 2 bases, with 19 bases left between them. The CDR3 reads CASSYPISFAVAYNEQFF. Written as DNA, the CDR3 is TGTGCCAGCAGTTACCCAATTAGCTTTGCGGTAGCCTACAATGAGCAGTTCTTC.

This clonotype was found many times. The chain employs TRBV6-1 and TRBJ2-7, with D possibly being TRBD1 or TRBD2 (5 bases each). This CDR3 has 11 residues. The germline V and J ends were trimmed by 5 bases and 6 bases, with 8 bases remaining between them. The germline V gene encodes CDR1 MNHNS and CDR2 SASEGT. The CDR3: CASSRDVEQYF. The CDR3 nucleotides read TGTGCCAGCAGTAGGGACGTCGAGCAGTACTTC.

The chain carries TRBV5-4 and TRBJ1-4, with TRBD1 identical over 8 bases. The germline CDR1 and CDR2 sequences are SGHNT and YYREEE (reference sequence). CDR3 length equals 14 residues. J lost 8 bases, V lost 4 bases, and 7 bases had no gene match. CDR3 residues: CASSLDRGREKLFF. The CDR3 coding sequence is TGTGCCAGCAGCCTCGACAGGGGAAGAGAAAAACTGTTTTTT. Full variable domain (outside the CDR3, taken from reference TRBV5-4 and TRBJ1-4): ETGVTQSPTHLIKTRGQQVTLRCSSQSGHNTVSWYQQALGQGPQFIFQYYREEENGRGNFPPRFSGLQFPNYSSELNVNALELDDSALYLCASSLDRGREKLFFGSGTQLSVL.

This clonotype was observed at least ten times. This chain joins TRBV5-5 and TRBJ2-7; no clear D. The CDR3 loop spans 12 amino acids. V lost 0 bases and J 3 bases, leaving 4 bases between the germline ends. Germline values: CDR1 SGHKS, CDR2 YYEKEE (reference sequence). Here the CDR3 DNA reads TGTGCCAGCAGCTTGGGAGTCTACGAGCAGTACTTC. It encodes CASSLGVYEQYF.

Note on this clonotype: The junction departs from germline at one end; a sequencing error may be responsible. The chain recombines TRBV7-2 with TRBJ2-2; TRBD1 matches 7 bases. The germline V gene encodes CDR1 SGHTA and CDR2 FQGNSA. The CDR3 is 15 residues long. As DNA, the CDR3 is TGTGCCAGCAGCTTAGTTAAGGGGGCAACCGGGGAGCTGTTCTTT. Amino acids: CASSLVKGATGELFF.

This clonotype has at least ten counts. V gene TRBV6-2 or TRBV6-3 combines with J gene TRBJ2-7; D is possibly TRBD1 (6 bases). Germline loops: CDR1 MNHEY, CDR2 SVGEGT. This CDR3 contains 14 residues. The ends were cut back, 5 bases at V and 6 bases at J, with 17 bases in the middle. DNA of the CDR3: TGTGCCAGCAGTGGATTCGGGACAAACCTCGAGCAGTACTTC. Translation gives CASSGFGTNLEQYF.

Notes on this clonotype: A read error may be the cause here, since a much bigger clone is one base away. This rearrangement joins TRBV5-1 to TRBJ2-1, with D possibly TRBD2 on 6 matching bases. CDR1 is SGHRS and CDR2 is YFSETQ in the germline V gene. The CDR3 totals 11 residues. The CDR3 sequence is CVSTTSNEQFF. In DNA, the CDR3 is TGCGTCAGCACGACTAGCAATGAGCAGTTCTTC. The whole variable domain, filled in from reference TRBV5-1 and TRBJ2-1, reads KAGVTQTPRYLIKTRGQQVTLSCSPISGHRSVSWYQQTPGQGLQFLFEYFSETQRNKGNFPGRFSGRQFSNSRSEMNVSTLELGDSALYLCVSTTSNEQFFGPGTRLTVL.

This clonotype has ten or more counts. This chain uses TRBV9 with TRBJ2-3; D may be TRBD1 or TRBD2 (5 bases each). Trimming removed 2 bases from V and 4 bases from J, with 14 bases in between. Germline values: CDR1 SGDLS, CDR2 YYNGEE. The length of the CDR3 is 15 residues. The CDR3 DNA reads as TGTGCCAGCAGCGTGGGGGTTGTTGGCGCAGATACGCAGTATTTT. Amino acids: CASSVGVVGADTQYF.

With respect to this clonotype: With a much larger clone just one base away, this may be a read error. The CDR3 sequence: CASSLASTVIHGYTF. CDR3 DNA sequence: TGTGCCAGCAGCTTAGCTAGCACAGTGATCCATGGCTACACCTTC. The chain uses TRBV7-2 and TRBJ1-2, with unresolved D. Germline lookup yields CDR1 SGHTA and CDR2 FQGNSA. The CDR3 loop spans 15 amino acids. V was cut by 0 bases and J by 6 bases, with 14 bases left in between.

This clonotype occurred many times. The chain joins TRBV20-1 to TRBJ1-6, with 9 bases fitting TRBD1. The CDR3 is 17 residues long. Germline CDR1 is DFQATT and CDR2 is SNEGSKA (reference sequence). J gave up 7 bases and V 5 bases, and 15 bases lay outside the gene matches. DNA of the CDR3: TGCAGTGCTGTAAATCCCGGGACAGGGCCGCAGAATTCACCCCTCCACTTT. It codes for CSAVNPGTGPQNSPLHF.